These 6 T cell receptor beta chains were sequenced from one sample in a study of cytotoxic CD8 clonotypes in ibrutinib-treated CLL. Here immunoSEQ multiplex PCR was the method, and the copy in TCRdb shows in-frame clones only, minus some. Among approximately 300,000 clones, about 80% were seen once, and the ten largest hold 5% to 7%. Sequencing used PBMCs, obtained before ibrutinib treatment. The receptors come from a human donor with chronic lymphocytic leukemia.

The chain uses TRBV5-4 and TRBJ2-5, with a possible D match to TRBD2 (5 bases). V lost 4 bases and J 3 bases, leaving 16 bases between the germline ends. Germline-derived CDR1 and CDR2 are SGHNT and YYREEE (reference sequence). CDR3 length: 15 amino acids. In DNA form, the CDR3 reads TGTGCCAGCAGCGTCCTTAGGGAGCGTGAAGAGACCCAGTACTTC. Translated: CASSVLREREETQYF.

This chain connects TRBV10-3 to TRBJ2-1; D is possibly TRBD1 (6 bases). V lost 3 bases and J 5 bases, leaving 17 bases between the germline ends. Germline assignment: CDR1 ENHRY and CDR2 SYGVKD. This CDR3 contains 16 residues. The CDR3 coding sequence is TGTGCCATCAGTGATCAGGCAGGGGATTTCGACAATGAGCAGTTCTTC. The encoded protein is CAISDQAGDFDNEQFF.

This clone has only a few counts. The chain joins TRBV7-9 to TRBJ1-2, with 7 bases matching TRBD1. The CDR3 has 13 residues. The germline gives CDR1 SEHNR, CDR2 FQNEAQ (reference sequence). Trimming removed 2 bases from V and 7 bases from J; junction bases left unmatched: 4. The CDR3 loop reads CASSLTTGTGYTF. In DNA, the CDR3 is TGTGCCAGCAGCTTAACGACAGGGACTGGCTACACCTTC. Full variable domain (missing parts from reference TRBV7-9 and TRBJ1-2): DTGVSQNPRHKITKRGQNVTFRCDPISEHNRLYWYRQTLGQGPEFLTYFQNEAQLEKSRLLSDRFSAERPKGSFSTLEIQRTEQGDSAMYLCASSLTTGTGYTFGSGTRLTVV.

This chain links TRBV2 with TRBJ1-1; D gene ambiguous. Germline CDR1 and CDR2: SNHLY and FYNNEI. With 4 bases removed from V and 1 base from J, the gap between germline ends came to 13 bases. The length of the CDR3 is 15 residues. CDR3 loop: CASSARMVRNTEAFF. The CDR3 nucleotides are TGTGCCAGCAGTGCCAGAATGGTGCGGAACACTGAAGCTTTCTTT.

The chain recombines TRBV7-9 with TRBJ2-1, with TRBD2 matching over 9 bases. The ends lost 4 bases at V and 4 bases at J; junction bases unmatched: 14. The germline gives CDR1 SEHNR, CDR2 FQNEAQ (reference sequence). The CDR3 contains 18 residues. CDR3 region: CASSSSTLAGTLYNEQFF. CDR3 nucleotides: TGTGCCAGCAGCTCGTCCACCCTAGCGGGAACCCTTTACAATGAGCAGTTCTTC. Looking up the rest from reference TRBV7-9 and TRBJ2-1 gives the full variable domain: DTGVSQNPRHKITKRGQNVTFRCDPISEHNRLYWYRQTLGQGPEFLTYFQNEAQLEKSRLLSDRFSAERPKGSFSTLEIQRTEQGDSAMYLCASSSSTLAGTLYNEQFFGPGTRLTVL.

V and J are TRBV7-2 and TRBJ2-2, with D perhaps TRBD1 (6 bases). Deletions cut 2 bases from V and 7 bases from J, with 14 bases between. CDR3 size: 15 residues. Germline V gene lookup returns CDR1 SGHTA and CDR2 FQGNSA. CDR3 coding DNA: TGTGCCAGCAGCTTACAACAGGGCGATATCGGGGAGCTGTTTTTT. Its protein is CASSLQQGDIGELFF.